This T cell receptor beta chain was identified during a study of beta chain features in type 1 diabetes. Isolated RNA was reverse transcribed in full, so expressed TCRB transcripts were sequenced. Profiled with immunoSEQ multiplex PCR; TCRdb holds only in-frame clones, not every one. The table lists some 900,000 clones, roughly 15% of them singletons. Findings of the study overall: Patients' naive, central memory and regulatory TCRB repertoires appeared more alike than those of healthy donors.

With 0 bases removed from V and 4 bases from J, the gap between germline ends came to 0 bases. The CDR3 spans 11 residues. Germline loops: CDR1 SEHNR, CDR2 FQNEAQ (reference sequence). On this clone itself: Its antigen is as yet unknown. This specimen includes other DNA sequences encoding the same CDR3.

The gene calls are TRBV7-9 and TRBJ1-2, with D unresolved. This TCR came from a woman aged 18-29 years in good health. Sample: naive CD4+ T cells from blood. The CDR3 DNA reads TGTGCCAGCAGCTTAGCCTATGGCTACACCTTC. Protein product: CASSLAYGYTF.